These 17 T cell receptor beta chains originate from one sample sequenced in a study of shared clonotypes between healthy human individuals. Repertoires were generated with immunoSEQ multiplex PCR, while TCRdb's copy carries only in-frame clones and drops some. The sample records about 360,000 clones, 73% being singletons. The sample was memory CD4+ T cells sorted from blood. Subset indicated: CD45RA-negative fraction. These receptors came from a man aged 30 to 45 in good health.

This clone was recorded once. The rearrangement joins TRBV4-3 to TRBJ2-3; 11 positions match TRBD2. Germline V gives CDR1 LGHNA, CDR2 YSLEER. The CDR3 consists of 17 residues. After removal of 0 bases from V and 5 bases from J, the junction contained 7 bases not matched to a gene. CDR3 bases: TGCGCCAGCAGCCAAGAACCTCTAGCGGGGGGAAGAGATACGCAGTATTTT. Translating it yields CASSQEPLAGGRDTQYF.

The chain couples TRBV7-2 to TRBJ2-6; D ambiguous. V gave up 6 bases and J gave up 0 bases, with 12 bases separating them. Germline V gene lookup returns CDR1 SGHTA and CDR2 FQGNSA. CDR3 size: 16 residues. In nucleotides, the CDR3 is TGTGCCAGCAGACAGATCCTTAGCTCTGGGGCCAACGTCCTGACTTTC. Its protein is CASRQILSSGANVLTF.

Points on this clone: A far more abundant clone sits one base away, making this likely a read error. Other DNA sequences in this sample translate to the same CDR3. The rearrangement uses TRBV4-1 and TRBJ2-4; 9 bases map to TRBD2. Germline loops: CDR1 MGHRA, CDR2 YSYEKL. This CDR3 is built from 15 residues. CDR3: CASSPLGSGSFIQYF. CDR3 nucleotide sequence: TGTGCCAGCAGCCCTTTAGGTAGCGGGAGTTTCATTCAGTACTTC.

The CDR3 here is CASSLVAVTDTQYF. The CDR3 nucleotides read TGTGCCAGCAGCTTGGTCGCTGTCACAGATACGCAGTATTTT. The chain is built from TRBV5-6 and TRBJ2-3; no clear D. The CDR3 spans 14 residues. Germline-derived CDR1 and CDR2 are SGHDT and YYEEEE. Trimming took 0 bases from V and 2 from J, leaving 7 bases between them.

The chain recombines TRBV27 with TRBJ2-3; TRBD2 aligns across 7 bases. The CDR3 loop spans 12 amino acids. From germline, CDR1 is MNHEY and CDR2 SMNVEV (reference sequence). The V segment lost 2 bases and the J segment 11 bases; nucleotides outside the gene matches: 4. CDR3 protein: CASSLGASGQYF. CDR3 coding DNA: TGTGCCAGCAGTTTAGGGGCTAGCGGGCAGTATTTT.

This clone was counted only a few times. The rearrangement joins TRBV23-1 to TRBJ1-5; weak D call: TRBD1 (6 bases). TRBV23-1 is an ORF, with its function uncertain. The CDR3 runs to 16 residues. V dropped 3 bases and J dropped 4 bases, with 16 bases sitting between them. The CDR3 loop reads CASSHNVGHDNQPQHF. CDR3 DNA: TGCGCCAGCAGTCATAACGTGGGACACGATAATCAGCCCCAGCATTTT.

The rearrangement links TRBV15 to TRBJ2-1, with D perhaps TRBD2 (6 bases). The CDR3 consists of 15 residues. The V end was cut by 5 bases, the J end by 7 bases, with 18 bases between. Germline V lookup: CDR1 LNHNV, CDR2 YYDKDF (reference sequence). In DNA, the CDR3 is TGTGCCACCAGCGGTCTAGCGTCCTCTCGGAATGAGCAGTTCTTC. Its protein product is CATSGLASSRNEQFF.

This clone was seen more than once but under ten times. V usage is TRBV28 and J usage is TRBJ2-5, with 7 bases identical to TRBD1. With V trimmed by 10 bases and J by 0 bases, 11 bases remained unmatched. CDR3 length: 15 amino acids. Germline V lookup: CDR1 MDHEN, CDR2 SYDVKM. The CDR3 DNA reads TGTGCCACCTCAAGGGGGACAGAATACCAAGAGACCCAGTACTTC. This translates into CATSRGTEYQETQYF.

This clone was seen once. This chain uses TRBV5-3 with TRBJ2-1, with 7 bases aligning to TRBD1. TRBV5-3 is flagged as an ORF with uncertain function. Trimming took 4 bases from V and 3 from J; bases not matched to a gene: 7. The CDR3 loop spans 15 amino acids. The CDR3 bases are TGTGCCAGAAGCCCGACAGGGACCATCTACAATGAGCAGTTCTTC. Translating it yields CARSPTGTIYNEQFF.

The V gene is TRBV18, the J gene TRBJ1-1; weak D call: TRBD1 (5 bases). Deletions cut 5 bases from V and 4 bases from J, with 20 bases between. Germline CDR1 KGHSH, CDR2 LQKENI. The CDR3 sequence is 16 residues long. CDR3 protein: CASSSYQSGSGTEAFF. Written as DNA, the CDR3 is TGTGCCAGCTCATCCTACCAATCAGGGTCGGGCACTGAAGCTTTCTTT.

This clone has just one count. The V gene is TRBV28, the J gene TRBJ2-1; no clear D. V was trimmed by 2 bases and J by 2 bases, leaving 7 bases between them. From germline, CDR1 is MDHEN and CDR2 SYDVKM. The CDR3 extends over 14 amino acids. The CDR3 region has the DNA TGTGCCAGCAGTTTAGGGCTGGCCTACAATGAGCAGTTCTTC. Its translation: CASSLGLAYNEQFF.

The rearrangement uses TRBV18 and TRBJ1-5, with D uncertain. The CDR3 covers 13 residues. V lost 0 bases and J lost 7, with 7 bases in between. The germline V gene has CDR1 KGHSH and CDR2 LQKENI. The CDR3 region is CASSPPSGQPQHF. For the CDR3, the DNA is TGTGCCAGCTCACCACCTAGCGGACAGCCCCAGCATTTT.

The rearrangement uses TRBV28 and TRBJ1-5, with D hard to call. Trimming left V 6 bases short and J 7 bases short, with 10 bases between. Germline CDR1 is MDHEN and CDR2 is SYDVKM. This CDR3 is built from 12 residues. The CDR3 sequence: CASREIRQPQHF. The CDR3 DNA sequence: TGTGCCAGCAGGGAGATCAGGCAGCCCCAGCATTTT. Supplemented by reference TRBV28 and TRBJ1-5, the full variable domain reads DVKVTQSSRYLVKRTGEKVFLECVQDMDHENMFWYRQDPGLGLRLIYFSYDVKMKEKGDIPEGYSVSREKKERFSLILESASTNQTSMYLCASREIRQPQHFGDGTRLSIL.

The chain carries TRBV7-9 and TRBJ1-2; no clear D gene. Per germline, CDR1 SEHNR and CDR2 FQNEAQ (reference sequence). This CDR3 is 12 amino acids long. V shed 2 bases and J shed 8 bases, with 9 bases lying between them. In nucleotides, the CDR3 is TGTGCCAGCAGCTTATACGGGTACGGCTACACCTTC. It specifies CASSLYGYGYTF. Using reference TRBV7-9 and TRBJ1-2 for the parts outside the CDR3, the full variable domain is DTGVSQNPRHKITKRGQNVTFRCDPISEHNRLYWYRQTLGQGPEFLTYFQNEAQLEKSRLLSDRFSAERPKGSFSTLEIQRTEQGDSAMYLCASSLYGYGYTFGSGTRLTVV.

The CDR3 DNA is TGTGCCAGCAGCTTAGCTAACACCCGCTCCCGTGATACTAACTATGGCTACACCTTC. Its translation: CASSLANTRSRDTNYGYTF. The chain has TRBV7-8 and TRBJ1-2; D gene unclear. The CDR3 is made up of 19 amino acids. Trimming took off 0 bases at V and 0 bases at J, with 20 bases between the two ends. CDR1 and CDR2 (germline): SGHVS, FQNEAQ.

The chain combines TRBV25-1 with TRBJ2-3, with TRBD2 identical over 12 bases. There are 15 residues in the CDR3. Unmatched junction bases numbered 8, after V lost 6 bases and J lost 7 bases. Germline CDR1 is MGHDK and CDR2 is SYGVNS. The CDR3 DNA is TGTGCCAGCAGCAATCCGGGACTAGCGGGCTATACGCAGTATTTT. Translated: CASSNPGLAGYTQYF.

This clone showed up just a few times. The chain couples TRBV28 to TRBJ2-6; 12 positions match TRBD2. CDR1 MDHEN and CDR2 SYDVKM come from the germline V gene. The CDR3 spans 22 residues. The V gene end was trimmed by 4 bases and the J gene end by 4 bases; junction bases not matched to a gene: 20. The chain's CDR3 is CASSWGGPLGLAGLSGANVLTF. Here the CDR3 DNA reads TGTGCCAGCAGTTGGGGGGGCCCCTTGGGACTAGCGGGTCTGTCAGGGGCCAACGTCCTGACTTTC.